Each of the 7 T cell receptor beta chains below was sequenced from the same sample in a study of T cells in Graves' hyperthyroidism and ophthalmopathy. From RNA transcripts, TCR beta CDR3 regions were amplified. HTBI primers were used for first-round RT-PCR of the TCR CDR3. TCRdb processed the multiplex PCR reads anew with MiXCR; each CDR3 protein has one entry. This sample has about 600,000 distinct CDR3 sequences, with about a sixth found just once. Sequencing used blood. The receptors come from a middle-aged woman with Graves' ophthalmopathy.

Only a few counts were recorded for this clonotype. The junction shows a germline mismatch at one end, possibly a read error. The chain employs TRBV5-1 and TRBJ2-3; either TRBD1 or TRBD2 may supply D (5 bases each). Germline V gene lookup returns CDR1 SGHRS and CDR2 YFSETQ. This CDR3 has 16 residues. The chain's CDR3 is CASSIPGDRGTDTQYF. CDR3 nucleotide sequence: TGTGCCAGCAGTATCCCTGGGGACCGCGGCACAGATACGCAGTATTTT.

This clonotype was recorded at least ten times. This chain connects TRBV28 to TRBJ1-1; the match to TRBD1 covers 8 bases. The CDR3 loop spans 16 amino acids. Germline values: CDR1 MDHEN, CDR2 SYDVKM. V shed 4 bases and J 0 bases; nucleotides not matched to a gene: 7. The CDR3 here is CASSSRQGPMNTEAFF. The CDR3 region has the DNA TGTGCCAGCAGTTCCCGACAGGGGCCCATGAACACTGAAGCTTTCTTT.

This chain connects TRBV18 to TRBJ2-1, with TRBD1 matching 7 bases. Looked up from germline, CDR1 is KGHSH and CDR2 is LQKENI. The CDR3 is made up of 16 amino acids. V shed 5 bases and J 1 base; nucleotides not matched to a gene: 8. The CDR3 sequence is CASSTALGQSYNEQFF. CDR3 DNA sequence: TGTGCCAGCTCAACAGCATTGGGACAGTCCTACAATGAGCAGTTCTTC.

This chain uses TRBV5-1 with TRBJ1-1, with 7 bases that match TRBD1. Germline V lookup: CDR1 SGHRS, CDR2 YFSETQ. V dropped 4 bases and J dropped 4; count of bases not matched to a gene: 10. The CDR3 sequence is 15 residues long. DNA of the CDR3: TGCGCCAGCAGCGTTACCGGGACAGTCGCCACTGAAGCTTTCTTT. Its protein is CASSVTGTVATEAFF. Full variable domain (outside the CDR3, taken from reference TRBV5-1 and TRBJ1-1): KAGVTQTPRYLIKTRGQQVTLSCSPISGHRSVSWYQQTPGQGLQFLFEYFSETQRNKGNFPGRFSGRQFSNSRSEMNVSTLELGDSALYLCASSVTGTVATEAFFGQGTRLTVV.

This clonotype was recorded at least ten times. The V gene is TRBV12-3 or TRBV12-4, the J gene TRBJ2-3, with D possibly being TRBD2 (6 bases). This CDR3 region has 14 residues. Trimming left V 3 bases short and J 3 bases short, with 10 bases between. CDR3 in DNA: TGTGCCAGCAGTTTCTCGGGGAGGACAGATACGCAGTATTTT. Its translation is CASSFSGRTDTQYF.

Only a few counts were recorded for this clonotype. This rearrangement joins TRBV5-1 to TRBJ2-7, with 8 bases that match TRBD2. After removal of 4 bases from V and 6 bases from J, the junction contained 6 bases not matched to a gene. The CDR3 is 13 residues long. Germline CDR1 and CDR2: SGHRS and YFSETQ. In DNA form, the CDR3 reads TGCGCCAGCAGCCGGGGACTAGAAGGCGAGCAGTACTTC. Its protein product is CASSRGLEGEQYF.

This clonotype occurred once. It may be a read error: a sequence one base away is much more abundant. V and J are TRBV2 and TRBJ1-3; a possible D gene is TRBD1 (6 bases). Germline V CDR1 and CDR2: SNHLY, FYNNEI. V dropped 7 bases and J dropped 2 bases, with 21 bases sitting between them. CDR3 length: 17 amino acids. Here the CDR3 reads CASIEGGALGPGNTIYF. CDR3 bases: TGTGCCAGCATCGAAGGGGGGGCCCTCGGGCCTGGAAACACCATATATTTT.